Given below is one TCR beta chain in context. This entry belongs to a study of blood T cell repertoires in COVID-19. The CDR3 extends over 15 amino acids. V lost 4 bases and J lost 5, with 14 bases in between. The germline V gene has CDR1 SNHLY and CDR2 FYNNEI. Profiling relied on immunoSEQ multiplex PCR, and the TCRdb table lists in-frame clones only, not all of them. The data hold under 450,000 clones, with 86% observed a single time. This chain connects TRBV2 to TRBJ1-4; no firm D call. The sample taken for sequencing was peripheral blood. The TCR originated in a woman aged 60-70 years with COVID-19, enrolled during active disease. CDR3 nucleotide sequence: TGTGCCAGCAGTGGTCCCCCCAGGTCAAATGAAAAACTGTTTTTT. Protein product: CASSGPPRSNEKLFF. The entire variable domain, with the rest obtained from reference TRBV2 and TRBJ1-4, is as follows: EPEVTQTPSHQVTQMGQEVILRCVPISNHLYFYWYRQILGQKVEFLVSFYNNEISEKSEIFDDQFSVERPDGSNFTLKIRSTKLEDSAMYFCASSGPPRSNEKLFFGSGTQLSVL.